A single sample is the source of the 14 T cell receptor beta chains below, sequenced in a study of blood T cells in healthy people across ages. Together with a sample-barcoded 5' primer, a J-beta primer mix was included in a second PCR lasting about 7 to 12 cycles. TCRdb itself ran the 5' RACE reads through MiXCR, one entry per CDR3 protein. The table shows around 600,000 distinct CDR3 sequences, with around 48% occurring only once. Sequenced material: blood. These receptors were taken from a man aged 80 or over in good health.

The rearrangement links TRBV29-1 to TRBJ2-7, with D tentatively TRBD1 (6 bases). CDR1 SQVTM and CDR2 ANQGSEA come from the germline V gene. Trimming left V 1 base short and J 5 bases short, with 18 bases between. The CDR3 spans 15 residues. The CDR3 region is CSVEVPTGIWNEQYF. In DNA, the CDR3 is TGCAGCGTTGAAGTTCCCACAGGGATATGGAACGAGCAGTACTTC.

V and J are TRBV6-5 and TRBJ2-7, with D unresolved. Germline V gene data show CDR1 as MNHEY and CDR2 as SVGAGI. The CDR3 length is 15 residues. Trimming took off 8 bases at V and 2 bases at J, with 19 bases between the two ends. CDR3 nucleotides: TGTGCCAGCGGCAAGAAAAGGAACAGAACCTACGAGCAGTACTTC. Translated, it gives CASGKKRNRTYEQYF.

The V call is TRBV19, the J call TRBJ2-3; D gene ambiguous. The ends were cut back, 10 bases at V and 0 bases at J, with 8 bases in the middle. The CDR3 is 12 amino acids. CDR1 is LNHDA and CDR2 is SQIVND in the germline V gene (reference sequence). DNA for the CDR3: TGTGCCACCGAAAGTAGCACAGATACGCAGTATTTT. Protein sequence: CATESSTDTQYF.

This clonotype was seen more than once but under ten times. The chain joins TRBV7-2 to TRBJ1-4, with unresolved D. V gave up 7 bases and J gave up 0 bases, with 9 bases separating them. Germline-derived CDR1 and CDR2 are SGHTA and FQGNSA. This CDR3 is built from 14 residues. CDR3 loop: CASNEVATNEKLFF. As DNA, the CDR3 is TGTGCCAGCAACGAAGTTGCAACTAATGAAAAACTGTTTTTT.

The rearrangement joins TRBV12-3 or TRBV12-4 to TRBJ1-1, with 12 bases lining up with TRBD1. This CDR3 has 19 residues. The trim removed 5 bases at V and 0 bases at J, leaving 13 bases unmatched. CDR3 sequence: CASSPFSGQGAKMNTEAFF. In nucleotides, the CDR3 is TGTGCCAGCAGTCCTTTTTCGGGACAGGGGGCCAAAATGAACACTGAAGCTTTCTTT.

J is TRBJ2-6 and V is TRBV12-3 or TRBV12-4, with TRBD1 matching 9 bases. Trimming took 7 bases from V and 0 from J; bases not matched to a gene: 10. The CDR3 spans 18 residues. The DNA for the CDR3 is TGTGCCAGCACCCCCGGGACAGGGTCTCTCTCTGGGGCCAACGTCCTGACTTTC. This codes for CASTPGTGSLSGANVLTF.

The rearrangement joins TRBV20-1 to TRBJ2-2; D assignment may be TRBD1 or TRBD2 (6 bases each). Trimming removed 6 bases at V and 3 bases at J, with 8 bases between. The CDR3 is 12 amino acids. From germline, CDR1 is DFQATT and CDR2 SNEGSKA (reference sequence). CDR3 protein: CSAGGHTGELFF. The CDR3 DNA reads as TGCAGTGCCGGGGGCCACACCGGGGAGCTGTTTTTT.

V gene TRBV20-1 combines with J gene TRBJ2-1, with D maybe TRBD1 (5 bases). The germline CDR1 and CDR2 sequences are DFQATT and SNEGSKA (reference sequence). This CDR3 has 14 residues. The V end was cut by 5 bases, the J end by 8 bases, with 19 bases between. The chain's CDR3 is CSAPAGFRLDEQFF. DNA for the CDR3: TGCAGTGCTCCAGCAGGGTTTAGGTTAGATGAGCAGTTCTTC.

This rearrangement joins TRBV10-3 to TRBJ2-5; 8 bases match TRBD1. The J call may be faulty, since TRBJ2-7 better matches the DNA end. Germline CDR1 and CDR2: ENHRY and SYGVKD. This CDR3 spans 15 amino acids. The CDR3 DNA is TGTGCCATCAGTGAGTCGAGGACAGGGTGGTACGAGCAGTACTTC. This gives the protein CAISESRTGWYEQYF.

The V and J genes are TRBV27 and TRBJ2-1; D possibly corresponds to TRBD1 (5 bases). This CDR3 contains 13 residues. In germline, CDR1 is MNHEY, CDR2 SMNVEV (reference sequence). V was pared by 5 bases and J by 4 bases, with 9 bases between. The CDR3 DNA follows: TGTGCCAGCAGTGCGACAGTTTACAATGAGCAGTTCTTC. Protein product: CASSATVYNEQFF.

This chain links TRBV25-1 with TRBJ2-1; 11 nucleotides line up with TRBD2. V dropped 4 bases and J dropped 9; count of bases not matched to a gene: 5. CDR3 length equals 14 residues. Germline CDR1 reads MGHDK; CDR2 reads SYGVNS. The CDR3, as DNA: TGTGCCAGCAGTGTAGCGGGGGGGCCAGGTGAGCAGTTCTTC. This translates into CASSVAGGPGEQFF.

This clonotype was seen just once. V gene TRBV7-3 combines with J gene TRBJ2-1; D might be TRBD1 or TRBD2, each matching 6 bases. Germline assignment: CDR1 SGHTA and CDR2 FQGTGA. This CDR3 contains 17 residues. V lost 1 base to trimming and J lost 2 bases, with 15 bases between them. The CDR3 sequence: CASSLSGGTPTYNEQFF. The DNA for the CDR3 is TGTGCCAGCAGCTTAAGTGGAGGGACACCTACCTACAATGAGCAGTTCTTC.

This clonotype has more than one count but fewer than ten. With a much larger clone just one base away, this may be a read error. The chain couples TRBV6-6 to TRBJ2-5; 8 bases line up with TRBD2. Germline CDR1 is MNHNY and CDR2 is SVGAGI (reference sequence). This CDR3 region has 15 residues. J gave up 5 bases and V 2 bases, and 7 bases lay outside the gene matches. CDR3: CASSYAGGDGETQYF. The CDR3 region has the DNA TGTGCCAGCAGTTACGCGGGGGGAGACGGCGAGACCCAGTACTTC.

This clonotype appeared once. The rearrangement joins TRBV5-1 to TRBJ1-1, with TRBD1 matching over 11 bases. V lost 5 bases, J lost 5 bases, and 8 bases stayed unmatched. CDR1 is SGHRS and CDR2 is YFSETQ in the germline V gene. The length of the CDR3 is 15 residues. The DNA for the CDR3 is TGCGCCAGCAGTTTCACGGGACAGGGGGGAACTGAAGCTTTCTTT. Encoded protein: CASSFTGQGGTEAFF.